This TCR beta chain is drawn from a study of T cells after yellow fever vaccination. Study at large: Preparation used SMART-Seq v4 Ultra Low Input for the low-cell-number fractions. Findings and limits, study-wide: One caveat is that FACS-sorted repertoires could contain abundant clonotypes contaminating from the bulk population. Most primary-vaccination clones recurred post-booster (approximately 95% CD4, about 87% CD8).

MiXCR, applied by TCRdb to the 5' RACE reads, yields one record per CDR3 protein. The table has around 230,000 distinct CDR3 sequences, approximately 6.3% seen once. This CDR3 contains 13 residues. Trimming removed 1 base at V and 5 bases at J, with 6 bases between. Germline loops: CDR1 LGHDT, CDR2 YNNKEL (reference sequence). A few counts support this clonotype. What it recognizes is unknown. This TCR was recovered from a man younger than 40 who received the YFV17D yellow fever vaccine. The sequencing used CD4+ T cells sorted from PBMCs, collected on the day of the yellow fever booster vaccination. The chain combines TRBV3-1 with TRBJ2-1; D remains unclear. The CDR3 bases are TGTGCCAGCAGCCAAGTCTACGACAATGAGCAGTTCTTC. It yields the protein CASSQVYDNEQFF.